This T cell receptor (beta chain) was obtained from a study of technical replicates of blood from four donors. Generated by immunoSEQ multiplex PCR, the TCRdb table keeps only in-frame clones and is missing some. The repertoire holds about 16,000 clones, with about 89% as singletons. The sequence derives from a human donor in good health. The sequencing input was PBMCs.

The CDR3 coding sequence is TGCGCCAGCAGTGAGTCTAGCGGGCCCCAGCATTTT. Its protein is CASSESSGPQHF. The chain couples TRBV10-2 to TRBJ1-5; no reliable D call. CDR1 and CDR2 (germline): WSHSY, SAAADI. This CDR3 has 12 residues. V was trimmed by 0 bases and J by 9 bases, leaving 6 bases between them.